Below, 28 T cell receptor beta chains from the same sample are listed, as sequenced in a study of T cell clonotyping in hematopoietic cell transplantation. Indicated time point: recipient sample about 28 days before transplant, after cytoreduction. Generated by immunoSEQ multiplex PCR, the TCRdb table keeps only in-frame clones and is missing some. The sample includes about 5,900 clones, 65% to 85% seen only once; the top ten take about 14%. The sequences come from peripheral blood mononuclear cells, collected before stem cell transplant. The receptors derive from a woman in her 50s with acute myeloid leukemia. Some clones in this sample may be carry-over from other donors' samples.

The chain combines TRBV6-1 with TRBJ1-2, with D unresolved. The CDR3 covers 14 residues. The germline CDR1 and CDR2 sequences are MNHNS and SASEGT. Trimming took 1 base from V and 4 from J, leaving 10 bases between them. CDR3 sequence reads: CASSEEAGPYGYTF. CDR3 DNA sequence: TGTGCCAGCAGTGAAGAGGCAGGCCCCTATGGCTACACCTTC.

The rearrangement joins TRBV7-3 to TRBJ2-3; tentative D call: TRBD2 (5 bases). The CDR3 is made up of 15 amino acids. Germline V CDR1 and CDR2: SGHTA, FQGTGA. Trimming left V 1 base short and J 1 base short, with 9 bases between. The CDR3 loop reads CASSLMAGGTDTQYF. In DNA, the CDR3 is TGTGCCAGCAGCTTAATGGCGGGCGGCACAGATACGCAGTATTTT. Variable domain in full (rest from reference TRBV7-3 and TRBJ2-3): GAGVSQTPSNKVTEKGKYVELRCDPISGHTALYWYRQSLGQGPEFLIYFQGTGAADDSGLPNDRFFAVRPEGSVSTLKIQRTERGDSAVYLCASSLMAGGTDTQYFGPGTRLTVL.

CDR3 in DNA: TGTGCCAGCAGCCGAACTAGCGGGAGGGGTAGCGAGCAGTACTTC. This sequence encodes CASSRTSGRGSEQYF. V is TRBV14 and J is TRBJ2-7, with 13 bases lining up with TRBD2. CDR3 length equals 15 residues. J was trimmed by 6 bases and V by 4 bases; bases with no gene match: 6. The germline V gene has CDR1 SGHDN and CDR2 FVKESK.

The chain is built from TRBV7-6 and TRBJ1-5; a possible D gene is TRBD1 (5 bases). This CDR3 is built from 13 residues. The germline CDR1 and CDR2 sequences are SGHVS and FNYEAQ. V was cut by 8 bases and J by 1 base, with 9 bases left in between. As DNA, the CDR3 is TGTGCCAGCGCCGGGGACAGCAATCAGCCCCAGCATTTT. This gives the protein CASAGDSNQPQHF.

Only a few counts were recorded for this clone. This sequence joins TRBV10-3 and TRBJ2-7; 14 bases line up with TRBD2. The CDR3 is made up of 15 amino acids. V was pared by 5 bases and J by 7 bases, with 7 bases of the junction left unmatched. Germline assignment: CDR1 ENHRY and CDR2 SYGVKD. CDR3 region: CAISPTSGGAGEQYF. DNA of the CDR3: TGTGCCATCAGTCCGACTAGCGGGGGGGCAGGGGAGCAGTACTTC.

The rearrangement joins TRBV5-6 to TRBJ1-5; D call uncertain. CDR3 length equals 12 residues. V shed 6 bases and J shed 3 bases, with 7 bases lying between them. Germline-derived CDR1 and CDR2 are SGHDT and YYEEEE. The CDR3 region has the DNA TGTGCCAGCAACAGACCCAATCAGCCCCAGCATTTT. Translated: CASNRPNQPQHF.

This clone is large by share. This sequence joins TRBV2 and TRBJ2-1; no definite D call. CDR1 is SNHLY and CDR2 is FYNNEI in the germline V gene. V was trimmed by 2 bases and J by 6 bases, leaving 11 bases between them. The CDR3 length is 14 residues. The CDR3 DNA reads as TGTGCCAGCAGTGAATTACTAATGGGCAATGAGCAGTTCTTC. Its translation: CASSELLMGNEQFF.

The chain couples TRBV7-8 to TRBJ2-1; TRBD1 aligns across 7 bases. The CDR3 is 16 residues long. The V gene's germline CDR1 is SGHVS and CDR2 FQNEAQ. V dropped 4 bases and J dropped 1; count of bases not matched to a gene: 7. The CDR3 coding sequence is TGTGCCAGCAGCTCAAGCCGGGACAGTTCCTACAATGAGCAGTTCTTC. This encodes CASSSSRDSSYNEQFF.

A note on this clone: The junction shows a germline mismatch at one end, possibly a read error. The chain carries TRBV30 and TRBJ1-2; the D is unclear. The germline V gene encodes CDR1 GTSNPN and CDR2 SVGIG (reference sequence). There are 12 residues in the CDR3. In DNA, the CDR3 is TGTGCCTGGACCCTTGAACAGAACCGCCCCATCTTC. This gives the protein CAWTLEQNRPIF.

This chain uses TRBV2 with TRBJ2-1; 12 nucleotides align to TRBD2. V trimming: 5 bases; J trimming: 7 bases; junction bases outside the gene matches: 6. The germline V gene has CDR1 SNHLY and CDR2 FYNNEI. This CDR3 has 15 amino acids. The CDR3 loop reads CASSPTSGSINEQFF. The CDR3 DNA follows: TGTGCCAGCAGTCCGACTAGCGGGAGCATAAATGAGCAGTTCTTC.

CDR3 sequence reads: CASSFGDYHSEQFF. DNA for the CDR3: TGTGCCAGCAGCTTTGGGGACTATCATTCTGAGCAGTTCTTC. This chain connects TRBV11-3 to TRBJ2-1, with 7 bases that match TRBD2. Germline-derived CDR1 and CDR2 are SGHNT and YENEEA. There are 14 residues in the CDR3. Trimming took 3 bases from V and 9 from J; bases not matched to a gene: 8.

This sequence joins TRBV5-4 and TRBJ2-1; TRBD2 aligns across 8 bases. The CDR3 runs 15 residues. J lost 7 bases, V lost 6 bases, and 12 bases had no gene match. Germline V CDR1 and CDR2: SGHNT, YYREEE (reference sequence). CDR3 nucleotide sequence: TGTGCCAGCATCGAGAGCGGGGGTGGGAGGAATGAGCAGTTCTTC. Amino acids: CASIESGGGRNEQFF.

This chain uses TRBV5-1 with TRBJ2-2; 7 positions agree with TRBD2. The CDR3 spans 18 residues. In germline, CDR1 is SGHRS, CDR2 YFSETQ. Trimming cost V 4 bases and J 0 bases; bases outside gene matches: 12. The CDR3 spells CASSPGAGLTPNTGELFF. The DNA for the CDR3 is TGCGCCAGCAGCCCGGGAGCGGGGTTAACGCCGAACACCGGGGAGCTGTTTTTT.

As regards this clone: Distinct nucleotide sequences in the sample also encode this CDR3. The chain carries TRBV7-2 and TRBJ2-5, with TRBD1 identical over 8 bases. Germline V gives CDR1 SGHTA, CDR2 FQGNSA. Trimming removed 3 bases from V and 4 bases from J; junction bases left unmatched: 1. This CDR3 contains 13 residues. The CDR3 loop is CASSFTGGETQYF. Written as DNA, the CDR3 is TGTGCCAGCAGCTTTACAGGGGGAGAGACCCAGTACTTC.

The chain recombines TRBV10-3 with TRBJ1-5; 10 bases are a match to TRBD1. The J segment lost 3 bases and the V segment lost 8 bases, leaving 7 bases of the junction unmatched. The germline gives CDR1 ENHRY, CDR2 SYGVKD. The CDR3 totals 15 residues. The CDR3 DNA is TGTGCCATCGCTAGGACAGGGGGGATCAATCAGCCCCAGCATTTT. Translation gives CAIARTGGINQPQHF.

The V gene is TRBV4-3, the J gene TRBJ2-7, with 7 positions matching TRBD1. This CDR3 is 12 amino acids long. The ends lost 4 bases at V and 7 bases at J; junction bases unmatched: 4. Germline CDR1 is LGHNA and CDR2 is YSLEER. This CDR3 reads CASSRGGGEQYF. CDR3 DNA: TGCGCCAGCAGCCGAGGGGGCGGGGAGCAGTACTTC.

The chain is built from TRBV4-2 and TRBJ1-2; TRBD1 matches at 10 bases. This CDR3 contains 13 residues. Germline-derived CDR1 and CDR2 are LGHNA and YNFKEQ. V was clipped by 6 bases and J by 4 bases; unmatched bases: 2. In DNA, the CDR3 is TGTGCCAGCAGTCGGGACAGGGGCTATGGCTACACCTTC. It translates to CASSRDRGYGYTF.

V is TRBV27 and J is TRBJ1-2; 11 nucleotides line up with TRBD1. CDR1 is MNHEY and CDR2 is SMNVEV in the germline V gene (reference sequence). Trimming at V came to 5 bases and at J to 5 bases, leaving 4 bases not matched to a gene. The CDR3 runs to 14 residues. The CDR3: CASSTRDRGYGYTF. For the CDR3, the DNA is TGTGCCAGCAGTACCCGGGACAGGGGGTATGGCTACACCTTC.

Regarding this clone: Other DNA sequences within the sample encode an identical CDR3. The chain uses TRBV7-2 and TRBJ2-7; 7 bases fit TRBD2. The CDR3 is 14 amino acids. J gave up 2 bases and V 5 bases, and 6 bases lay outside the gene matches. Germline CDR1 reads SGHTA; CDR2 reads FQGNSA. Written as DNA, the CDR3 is TGTGCCAGCAGCCCCGGGACTATACCCTACGAGCAGTACTTC. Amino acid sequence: CASSPGTIPYEQYF.

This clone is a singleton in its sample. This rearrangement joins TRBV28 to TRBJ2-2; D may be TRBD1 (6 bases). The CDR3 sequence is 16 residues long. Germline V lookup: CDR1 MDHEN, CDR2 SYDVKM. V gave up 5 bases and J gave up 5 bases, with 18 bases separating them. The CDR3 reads CASSRSGTTTTGELFF. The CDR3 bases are TGTGCCAGCAGTCGATCCGGGACAACCACGACCGGGGAGCTGTTTTTT. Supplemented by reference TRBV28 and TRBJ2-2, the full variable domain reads DVKVTQSSRYLVKRTGEKVFLECVQDMDHENMFWYRQDPGLGLRLIYFSYDVKMKEKGDIPEGYSVSREKKERFSLILESASTNQTSMYLCASSRSGTTTTGELFFGEGSRLTVL.

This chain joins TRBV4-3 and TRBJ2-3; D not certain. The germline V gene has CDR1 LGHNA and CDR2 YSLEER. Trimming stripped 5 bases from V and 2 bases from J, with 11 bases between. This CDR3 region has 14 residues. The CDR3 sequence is CASSGNGFTDTQYF. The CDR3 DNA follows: TGCGCCAGCAGCGGGAACGGGTTCACAGATACGCAGTATTTT.

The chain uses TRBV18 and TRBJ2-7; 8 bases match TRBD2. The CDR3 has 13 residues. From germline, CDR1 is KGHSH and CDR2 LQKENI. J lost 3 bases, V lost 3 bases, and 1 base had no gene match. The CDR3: CASSPGLVYEQYF. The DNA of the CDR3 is TGTGCCAGCTCACCGGGACTAGTCTACGAGCAGTACTTC.

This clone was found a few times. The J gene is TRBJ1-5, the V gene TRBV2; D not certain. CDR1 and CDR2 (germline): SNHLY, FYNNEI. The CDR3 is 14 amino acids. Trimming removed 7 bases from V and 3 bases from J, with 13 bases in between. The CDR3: CASTSVSDNQPQHF. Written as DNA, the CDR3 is TGTGCCAGCACCTCGGTGTCGGACAATCAGCCCCAGCATTTT.

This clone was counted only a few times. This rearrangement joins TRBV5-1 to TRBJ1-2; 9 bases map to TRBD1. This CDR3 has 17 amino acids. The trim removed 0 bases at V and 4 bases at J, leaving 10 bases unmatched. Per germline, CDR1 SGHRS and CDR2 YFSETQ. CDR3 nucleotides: TGCGCCAGCAGCTTGGCAGGGACAGGGCCATCACTCTATGGCTACACCTTC. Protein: CASSLAGTGPSLYGYTF.

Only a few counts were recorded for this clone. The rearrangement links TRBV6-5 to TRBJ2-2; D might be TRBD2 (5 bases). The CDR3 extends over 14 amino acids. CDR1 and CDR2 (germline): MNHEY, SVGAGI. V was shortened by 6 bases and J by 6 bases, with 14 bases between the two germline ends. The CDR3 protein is CASSQGRVAGELFF. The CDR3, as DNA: TGTGCCAGCAGCCAAGGGAGAGTCGCCGGGGAGCTGTTTTTT.

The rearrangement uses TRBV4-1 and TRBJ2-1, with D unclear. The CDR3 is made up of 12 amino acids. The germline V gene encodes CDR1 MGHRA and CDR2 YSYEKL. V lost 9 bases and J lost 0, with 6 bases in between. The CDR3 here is CASRSSYNEQFF. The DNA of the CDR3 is TGCGCCAGTCGGAGCTCCTACAATGAGCAGTTCTTC.

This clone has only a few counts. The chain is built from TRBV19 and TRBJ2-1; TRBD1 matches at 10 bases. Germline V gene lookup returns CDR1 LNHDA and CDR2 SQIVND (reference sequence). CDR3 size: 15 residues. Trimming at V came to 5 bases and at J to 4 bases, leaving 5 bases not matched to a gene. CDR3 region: CASSGRDRGYNEQFF. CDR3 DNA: TGTGCCAGTAGTGGCAGGGACAGGGGTTACAATGAGCAGTTCTTC. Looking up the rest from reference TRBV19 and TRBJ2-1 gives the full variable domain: DGGITQSPKYLFRKEGQNVTLSCEQNLNHDAMYWYRQDPGQGLRLIYYSQIVNDFQKGDIAEGYSVSREKKESFPLTVTSAQKNPTAFYLCASSGRDRGYNEQFFGPGTRLTVL.

CDR3 loop: CASSPDRNTGELFF. CDR3 nucleotide sequence: TGTGCCAGCAGCCCGGACAGAAACACCGGGGAGCTGTTTTTT. The chain carries TRBV11-1 and TRBJ2-2; tentatively, D is TRBD1 (6 bases). Germline V gene data show CDR1 as SGHAT and CDR2 as FQDESV (reference sequence). V was cut by 5 bases and J by 2 bases, with 9 bases left in between. The CDR3 spans 14 residues.